These 15 T cell receptor beta chains came from one sample sequenced in a study of human T cells and chemical hapten exposure. In TCRdb, the RACE reads were re-called with MiXCR into one record per CDR3 protein. The data show fewer than 85,000 distinct CDR3 sequences, 9.5% to 13% seen once. Time point reported: patch test 2, 6 weeks after DPC sensitization. Sample treatment: therapeutic diphenylcyclopropenone sensitization with weekly scalp DPC. The sequencing here drew on whole blood, taken in connection with sensitization to the hapten diphenylcyclopropenone (DPC). The receptors come from a woman in her twenties or thirties with alopecia areata. Some clones in this sample may be carry-over from other donors' samples.

Ten or more counts support this clonotype. This chain joins TRBV20-1 and TRBJ1-4; TRBD1 matches at 9 bases. Germline V gives CDR1 DFQATT, CDR2 SNEGSKA (reference sequence). The CDR3 spans 14 residues. Trimming cost V 4 bases and J 3 bases; bases outside gene matches: 3. CDR3 nucleotide sequence: TGCAGTGCTACCCGGACAGGGGCTAATGAAAAACTGTTTTTT. This codes for CSATRTGANEKLFF.

CDR3 sequence reads: CASSQEWQYTGELFF. CDR3 sequence (DNA): TGCGCCAGCAGCCAAGAGTGGCAGTACACCGGGGAGCTGTTTTTT. The J gene is TRBJ2-2, the V gene TRBV4-3; D unresolved. This CDR3 has 15 residues. Deletions cut 0 bases from V and 3 bases from J, with 8 bases between. Germline V gene lookup returns CDR1 LGHNA and CDR2 YSLEER.

J is TRBJ2-5 and V is TRBV3-1, with unresolved D. Between the trimmed V and J ends, which lost 1 base and 2 bases, there was a span of 8 bases. Germline CDR1 is LGHDT and CDR2 is YNNKEL (reference sequence). The length of the CDR3 is 14 residues. The CDR3 loop reads CASSQGFSQETQYF. CDR3 bases: TGTGCCAGCAGCCAAGGATTCAGTCAAGAGACCCAGTACTTC.

Many counts were recorded for this clonotype. It is likely a read error, because the conserved phenylalanine at the end of the CDR3 is missing. The limits of the CDR3 on the DNA are not certain, so only TCRdb's listed CDR3 is given. The rearrangement uses TRBV6-6 and TRBJ2-5; TRBD1 is taken as the D call from the table, unchecked against the DNA. Counting both end residues, the CDR3 totals 13 amino acids. Per germline, CDR1 MNHNY and CDR2 SVGAGI (reference sequence). The CDR3 here is CASSPTGTGGVSL.

This clonotype was detected ten times or more. This chain uses TRBV6-2 or TRBV6-3 with TRBJ2-3; D is unclear. The CDR3 sequence is 9 residues long. Per germline, CDR1 MNHEY and CDR2 SVGEGT. V was shortened by 8 bases and J by 5 bases, with 2 bases between the two germline ends. The CDR3 DNA follows: TGTGCCAGCGGAGATACGCAGTATTTT. Encoded protein: CASGDTQYF.

This clonotype has a count of ten or more. V gene TRBV12-3 or TRBV12-4 combines with J gene TRBJ1-2; TRBD1 matches 7 bases. This CDR3 has 13 amino acids. Trimming removed 5 bases from V and 3 bases from J; junction bases left unmatched: 3. CDR3 nucleotides: TGTGCCAGCAGTCCCGGGACAGACTATGGCTACACCTTC. This codes for CASSPGTDYGYTF.

The chain has TRBV29-1 and TRBJ1-2, with 8 bases aligning to TRBD1. This CDR3 has 13 amino acids. J gave up 4 bases and V 5 bases, and 6 bases lay outside the gene matches. CDR1 and CDR2 from the germline V gene are SQVTM and ANQGSEA. The CDR3 loop reads CSVLHGQGYGYTF. CDR3 in DNA: TGCAGCGTTTTGCACGGACAGGGCTATGGCTACACCTTC. The variable domain in full, with the rest retrieved from reference TRBV29-1 and TRBJ1-2, is SAVISQKPSRDICQRGTSLTIQCQVDSQVTMMFWYRQQPGQSLTLIATANQGSEATYESGFVIDKFPISRPNLTFSTLTVSNMSPEDSSIYLCSVLHGQGYGYTFGSGTRLTVV.

This clonotype was seen repeatedly, ten times or more. The rearrangement joins TRBV27 to TRBJ1-5; possibly TRBD1 for D (5 bases). V was clipped by 3 bases and J by 5 bases, with 14 bases between them. Germline V gene lookup returns CDR1 MNHEY and CDR2 SMNVEV (reference sequence). The CDR3 is 15 amino acids. CDR3 coding DNA: TGTGCCAGCAGTTTGTACCCTGGGACTTATCAGCCCCAGCATTTT. Its protein is CASSLYPGTYQPQHF.

This clonotype was counted many times. The rearrangement uses TRBV6-5 and TRBJ1-4, with a tentative D call TRBD1 (6 bases). The germline gives CDR1 MNHEY, CDR2 SVGAGI. The CDR3 consists of 11 residues. Trimming left V 10 bases short and J 7 bases short, with 10 bases between. The CDR3 is CATGGGEKLFF. The CDR3 DNA reads as TGTGCCACGGGGGGCGGTGAAAAACTGTTTTTT.

CDR3 bases: TGCGCCAGCAGCTGGACAGAAGGGTTTGGCGCTTTCTTT. As protein: CASSWTEGFGAFF. The chain combines TRBV5-1 with TRBJ1-1, with D perhaps TRBD1 (6 bases). This CDR3 region has 13 residues. Trimming cost V 3 bases and J 11 bases, with 17 bases left between them. Germline V lookup: CDR1 SGHRS, CDR2 YFSETQ.

This clonotype was counted at least ten times. V gene TRBV11-2 combines with J gene TRBJ2-7, with 13 positions matching TRBD2. Looked up from germline, CDR1 is SGHAT and CDR2 is FQNNGV. V gave up 4 bases and J gave up 4 bases; unmatched junction bases: 4. The CDR3 sequence is 15 residues long. CDR3 sequence reads: CASSSRTSGGYEQYF. CDR3 nucleotide sequence: TGTGCCAGCAGCTCCCGGACTAGCGGGGGTTACGAGCAGTACTTC. The full variable domain, with the rest looked up from reference TRBV11-2 and TRBJ2-7, is EAGVAQSPRYKIIEKRQSVAFWCNPISGHATLYWYQQILGQGPKLLIQFQNNGVVDDSQLPKDRFSAERLKGVDSTLKIQPAKLEDSAVYLCASSSRTSGGYEQYFGPGTRLTVT.

This chain links TRBV28 with TRBJ2-2; 7 bases are shared with TRBD1. Germline V gives CDR1 MDHEN, CDR2 SYDVKM. Trimming removed 6 bases from V and 4 bases from J; junction bases left unmatched: 8. This CDR3 comprises 15 residues. Here the CDR3 reads CASRPDRAGTGELFF. Here the CDR3 DNA reads TGTGCCAGCAGACCCGACAGGGCCGGCACCGGGGAGCTGTTTTTT.

This clonotype was observed a handful of times. As DNA, the CDR3 is TGTGCCAGCAGTTCAGTGACAGGGGGGTACTTC. It specifies CASSSVTGGYF. The rearrangement links TRBV28 to TRBJ2-7; 9 nucleotides align to TRBD1. The J segment lost 12 bases and the V segment lost 4 bases, leaving 4 bases of the junction unmatched. The CDR3 runs 11 residues. Germline V lookup: CDR1 MDHEN, CDR2 SYDVKM.

A few counts support this clonotype. The chain combines TRBV12-3 or TRBV12-4 with TRBJ2-1; possibly TRBD2 for D (6 bases). The length of the CDR3 is 14 residues. Trimming removed 6 bases from V and 4 bases from J, with 13 bases in between. CDR3 in amino acids: CASSWEESYNEQFF. The CDR3 DNA follows: TGTGCCAGCAGCTGGGAGGAGAGTTACAATGAGCAGTTCTTC.

This clonotype showed up many times. The V and J genes are TRBV6-1 and TRBJ2-7; 9 nucleotides match TRBD1. The germline V gene encodes CDR1 MNHNS and CDR2 SASEGT. With V trimmed by 10 bases and J by 5 bases, 12 bases remained unmatched. The CDR3 sequence is 14 residues long. The CDR3 region is CATVPPGQGHEQYF. The CDR3 coding sequence is TGTGCCACCGTTCCTCCGGGACAGGGACACGAGCAGTACTTC.